This T cell receptor beta chain was retrieved from a study of shared clonotypes between healthy human individuals. The healthy adult donors were HIV-negative and reported no recent acute infections or vaccinations. This CDR3 has 13 residues. Trimming took off 2 bases at V and 9 bases at J, with 8 bases between the two ends. Germline assignment: CDR1 SGHVS and CDR2 FQNEAQ. Researchers ran the assay at a deep level. Around 31,000 T cell genomes, or roughly 300 ng DNA, went into unsorted PBMC replicate PCRs. Assay: immunoSEQ multiplex PCR; the TCRdb copy retains only in-frame clones and omits some. The sample lists hundreds of thousands of clones; around 79% were seen once.

Sequenced material: PBMCs. V is TRBV7-8 and J is TRBJ1-6, with no clear D. The sequence was collected from a woman in her thirties or forties in good health. Some clones in this sample may be carry-over from other donors' samples. The CDR3 sequence: CASSLTESSPLHF. Written as DNA, the CDR3 is TGTGCCAGCAGCTTAACGGAGAGTTCACCCCTCCACTTT.